These 15 T cell receptor beta chains came from one sample sequenced in a study of OX40 agonist ivuxolimab in advanced cancers. The assay was immunoSEQ multiplex PCR, and TCRdb's table has in-frame clones only and misses some. The sample records some 55,000 clones, approximately 84% being singletons. The sample in question was CD4+ or CD8+ T cells sorted from blood, obtained in a trial of the OX40 agonist ivuxolimab. The receptors stem from an adult with an advanced solid tumor such as melanoma, head and neck, liver or kidney cancer.

The gene calls are TRBV5-6 and TRBJ2-7; D is perhaps TRBD1 (6 bases). Germline lookup yields CDR1 SGHDT and CDR2 YYEEEE. This CDR3 is 13 amino acids long. The V and J ends lost 7 bases and 0 bases respectively, with 11 bases between them. The CDR3 bases are TGTGCCAGCCGCGACAGGAACTCCTACGAGCAGTACTTC. This gives the protein CASRDRNSYEQYF.

The chain combines TRBV6-1 with TRBJ2-6; 8 bases are a match to TRBD1. In germline, CDR1 is MNHNS, CDR2 SASEGT. After removal of 4 bases from V and 0 bases from J, the junction contained 8 bases not matched to a gene. The CDR3 sequence is 18 residues long. CDR3 nucleotides: TGTGCCAGCAGTGCCACGATCGGACAGGGCTCTGGGGCCAACGTCCTGACTTTC. Its protein is CASSATIGQGSGANVLTF.

This clone has a handful of counts. This sequence joins TRBV19 and TRBJ2-7; 10 bases agree with TRBD1. From germline, CDR1 is LNHDA and CDR2 SQIVND (reference sequence). The length of the CDR3 is 18 residues. The V segment lost 8 bases and the J segment 2 bases; nucleotides outside the gene matches: 18. The chain's CDR3 is CASSTRDRGTVRAYEQYF. The CDR3 bases are TGTGCCAGTTCCACCCGGGACAGGGGAACTGTAAGGGCCTACGAGCAGTACTTC.

This clone was recorded once. This sequence joins TRBV7-8 and TRBJ1-2, with D hard to call. The V end was cut by 5 bases, the J end by 7 bases, with 23 bases between. CDR1 and CDR2 (germline): SGHVS, FQNEAQ. This CDR3 region has 16 residues. The CDR3 is CASSPRYFEARAGYTF. CDR3 sequence (DNA): TGTGCCAGCAGCCCTAGGTACTTCGAAGCCCGTGCTGGCTACACCTTC.

The J gene is TRBJ1-1, the V gene TRBV30, with 10 positions matching TRBD1. V trimming: 5 bases; J trimming: 0 bases; junction bases outside the gene matches: 6. The CDR3 runs 15 residues. Germline V gene sequence: CDR1 GTSNPN, CDR2 SVGIG (reference sequence). The CDR3 loop is CAWVPGQGMNTEAFF. The CDR3 DNA sequence: TGTGCCTGGGTCCCGGGACAGGGGATGAACACTGAAGCTTTCTTT.

This CDR3 reads CASSTYRGREGNTEAFF. Here the CDR3 DNA reads TGTGCCAGCAGTACATACAGGGGGCGGGAAGGGAACACTGAAGCTTTCTTT. This chain connects TRBV28 to TRBJ1-1, with 9 bases lining up with TRBD1. Germline V lookup: CDR1 MDHEN, CDR2 SYDVKM. J was trimmed by 1 base and V by 5 bases; bases with no gene match: 11. The CDR3 extends over 17 amino acids.

The chain carries TRBV6-5 and TRBJ1-5; weak D call: TRBD1 (6 bases). The CDR3 runs to 12 residues. CDR1 and CDR2 from the germline V gene are MNHEY and SVGAGI. V was cut by 7 bases and J by 6 bases, with 10 bases left in between. The CDR3 coding sequence is TGTGCCAGCAACAGGGATGGTCAGCCCCAGCATTTT. Its translation: CASNRDGQPQHF.

Only one count was recorded for this clone. The chain has TRBV5-1 and TRBJ2-3, with 11 bases identical to TRBD2. CDR3 length: 17 amino acids. CDR1 and CDR2 from the germline V gene are SGHRS and YFSETQ. V shed 0 bases and J 4 bases; nucleotides not matched to a gene: 7. CDR3 in amino acids: CASSLALAGGGADTQYF. The CDR3 DNA sequence: TGCGCCAGCAGCTTGGCCCTAGCGGGAGGAGGGGCAGATACGCAGTATTTT.

The chain has TRBV6-1 and TRBJ1-2; D uncertain. The germline gives CDR1 MNHNS, CDR2 SASEGT. Trimming pared 6 bases from V and 2 bases from J, leaving 10 bases between. The CDR3 runs to 13 residues. Here the CDR3 DNA reads TGTGCCAGCAGAAGCCCATCCAACTATGGCTACACCTTC. This codes for CASRSPSNYGYTF.

The chain is built from TRBV30 and TRBJ1-1; possible D gene TRBD1, 6 bases. Germline assignment: CDR1 GTSNPN and CDR2 SVGIG (reference sequence). Trimming shortened V by 3 bases and J by 5 bases, and 19 bases separated the two germline ends. The CDR3 sequence is 15 residues long. The CDR3 reads CAWRSPYREGTEAFF. The CDR3 DNA follows: TGTGCCTGGAGATCCCCATACAGGGAGGGGACTGAAGCTTTCTTT.

This chain links TRBV4-2 with TRBJ1-6; the D is unclear. From germline, CDR1 is LGHNA and CDR2 YNFKEQ. The CDR3 extends over 16 amino acids. V lost 0 bases and J 7 bases, leaving 13 bases between the germline ends. The CDR3 is CASSQEFTASNSPLHF. The CDR3 DNA is TGTGCCAGCAGCCAAGAATTCACGGCAAGCAATTCACCCCTCCACTTT.

The chain combines TRBV6-5 with TRBJ1-1; 7 bases map to TRBD1. Trimming at V came to 8 bases and at J to 0 bases, leaving 6 bases not matched to a gene. Germline V gene lookup returns CDR1 MNHEY and CDR2 SVGAGI. There are 14 residues in the CDR3. In DNA, the CDR3 is TGTGCCAGCCCGCCCGGGACAGTGAACACTGAAGCTTTCTTT. It yields the protein CASPPGTVNTEAFF.

Comment on this clone: A read error may produce the germline difference seen at one junction end. The chain uses TRBV7-2 and TRBJ2-7; D is ambiguous. The CDR3 spans 14 residues. Germline CDR1 reads SGHTA; CDR2 reads FQGNSA. For the CDR3, the DNA is TGTGCCAGCAGTTTAGGTGTAAGCTCCTACGAGCAGTACTTC. Its protein product is CASSLGVSSYEQYF.

In this sample, this clone turned up once. The chain employs TRBV7-3 and TRBJ2-1; TRBD2 matches at 13 bases. Germline V CDR1 and CDR2: SGHTA, FQGTGA. The CDR3 is 17 residues long. J lost 7 bases, V lost 5 bases, and 11 bases had no gene match. The CDR3 sequence: CASSPTPLAGGGNEQFF. The CDR3 nucleotides read TGTGCCAGCAGCCCGACCCCACTAGCGGGAGGGGGAAATGAGCAGTTCTTC. The full variable domain, with the rest looked up from reference TRBV7-3 and TRBJ2-1, is GAGVSQTPSNKVTEKGKYVELRCDPISGHTALYWYRQSLGQGPEFLIYFQGTGAADDSGLPNDRFFAVRPEGSVSTLKIQRTERGDSAVYLCASSPTPLAGGGNEQFFGPGTRLTVL.

This chain connects TRBV30 to TRBJ1-2; D is unclear. Looked up from germline, CDR1 is GTSNPN and CDR2 is SVGIG (reference sequence). With 2 bases removed from V and 0 bases from J, the gap between germline ends came to 10 bases. There are 14 residues in the CDR3. The CDR3 is CAWSRPGTNYGYTF. The DNA for the CDR3 is TGTGCCTGGAGTAGACCCGGGACTAACTATGGCTACACCTTC.